One sample yielded the 6 T cell receptor beta chains listed below, sequenced in a study of blood T cell repertoires in COVID-19. Sequencing was performed with immunoSEQ multiplex PCR; in TCRdb, only in-frame clones are kept and a portion is missing. The table lists about 120,000 clones, over 70% of them singletons. Sequencing input: peripheral blood. These receptors all stem from an older man with active or convalescent COVID-19.

The chain employs TRBV5-6 and TRBJ2-3, with D uncertain. The CDR3 has 13 residues. Germline V gene sequence: CDR1 SGHDT, CDR2 YYEEEE. With 4 bases removed from V and 5 bases from J, the gap between germline ends came to 11 bases. This CDR3 is CASSPVSRDTQYF. The CDR3 DNA follows: TGTGCCAGCAGCCCCGTAAGCCGAGATACGCAGTATTTT.

The sample holds a few counts of this clone. The V gene is TRBV7-2, the J gene TRBJ1-2; D perhaps matches TRBD1 (5 bases). The CDR3 extends over 14 amino acids. Germline V gives CDR1 SGHTA, CDR2 FQGNSA. V gave up 5 bases and J gave up 1 base, with 11 bases separating them. CDR3 loop: CASSPIDSNYGYTF. The CDR3 DNA reads TGTGCCAGCAGCCCCATAGACAGTAACTATGGCTACACCTTC.

CDR3 nucleotide sequence: TGTGCCAGCAGGCGGGACTCAAAGAATTCACCCCTCCACTTT. Amino acids: CASRRDSKNSPLHF. The J gene is TRBJ1-6, the V gene TRBV7-9; D may be TRBD1 (5 bases). CDR3 size: 14 residues. Germline loops: CDR1 SEHNR, CDR2 FQNEAQ (reference sequence). Trimming stripped 6 bases from V and 7 bases from J, with 13 bases between.

This clone was detected a few times. The chain recombines TRBV7-8 with TRBJ1-2; possibly TRBD1 for D (5 bases). In germline, CDR1 is SGHVS, CDR2 FQNEAQ. The CDR3 is made up of 12 amino acids. Trimming took off 5 bases at V and 7 bases at J, with 11 bases between the two ends. DNA for the CDR3: TGTGCCAGCAGCCTGGGGGGAGTTGGCTACACCTTC. Residues: CASSLGGVGYTF.

The chain links TRBV6-2 or TRBV6-3 to TRBJ2-2; 10 bases map to TRBD1. V trimming: 4 bases; J trimming: 6 bases; junction bases outside the gene matches: 2. Per germline, CDR1 MNHEY and CDR2 SVGEGT. CDR3 size: 14 residues. CDR3 coding DNA: TGTGCCAGCAGTTCCGGACAGGGGGCCGGGGAGCTGTTTTTT. It is translated as CASSSGQGAGELFF.

The table lists this clone with many counts. The J gene is TRBJ2-2, the V gene TRBV27; D is unclear. CDR1 MNHEY and CDR2 SMNVEV come from the germline V gene (reference sequence). V lost 4 bases and J 3 bases, leaving 12 bases between the germline ends. This CDR3 has 15 residues. Here the CDR3 reads CASSSSTLHTGELFF. The CDR3 DNA follows: TGTGCCAGCAGTTCCTCAACATTGCACACCGGGGAGCTGTTTTTT.